Listed here are 5 T cell receptor beta chains from one sample, sequenced in a study of cytomegalovirus exposure and HLA in healthy donors. Researchers ran the PCR with 60 Vbeta and 13 Jbeta primers. Assay used: immunoSEQ multiplex PCR; TCRdb lists only in-frame clones, some missing. The table lists 130,000 to 150,000 clones, about 73% of them singletons, with about 3% in the top ten. Sequencing input: PBMCs. Receptors were obtained from a man in his forties in good health and CMV-seropositive.

To note about this clone: One junction end does not reproduce the germline sequence, and a read error may be involved. The V and J genes are TRBV5-1 and TRBJ1-2; 9 bases fit TRBD1. CDR3 length: 14 residues. In germline, CDR1 is SGHRS, CDR2 YFSETQ. In DNA form, the CDR3 reads TGCGACAGCAGCTTGGCACAGGGGGCTCGGGGCTACACCTTC. It yields the protein CDSSLAQGARGYTF. The whole variable domain, filled in from reference TRBV5-1 and TRBJ1-2, reads KAGVTQTPRYLIKTRGQQVTLSCSPISGHRSVSWYQQTPGQGLQFLFEYFSETQRNKGNFPGRFSGRQFSNSRSEMNVSTLELGDSALYLCDSSLAQGARGYTFGSGTRLTVV.

The chain is built from TRBV18 and TRBJ2-6; 7 bases map to TRBD1. Germline V gene lookup returns CDR1 KGHSH and CDR2 LQKENI. There are 17 residues in the CDR3. J was trimmed by 0 bases and V by 3 bases; bases with no gene match: 5. CDR3 region: CASSPGQILSGANVLTF. CDR3 nucleotides: TGTGCCAGCTCACCGGGACAGATCCTCTCTGGGGCCAACGTCCTGACTTTC.

The chain uses TRBV25-1 and TRBJ2-5, with a possible D match to TRBD1 (6 bases). This CDR3 has 14 residues. Germline V gives CDR1 MGHDK, CDR2 SYGVNS. V lost 0 bases to trimming and J lost 5 bases, with 10 bases between them. Here the CDR3 DNA reads TGTGCCAGCAGTGAATATACAGGGACGGAGACCCAGTACTTC. As protein: CASSEYTGTETQYF.

The genes are TRBV29-1 and TRBJ2-3; TRBD2 agrees at 7 bases. The CDR3 totals 13 residues. CDR1 SQVTM and CDR2 ANQGSEA come from the germline V gene. V trimming: 5 bases; J trimming: 2 bases; junction bases outside the gene matches: 4. The CDR3 nucleotides are TGCAGCGTTCGGGGGAGGGCCACAGATACGCAGTATTTT. Translated: CSVRGRATDTQYF.

The rearrangement joins TRBV6-5 to TRBJ2-2; no clear D. CDR3 length: 14 amino acids. CDR1 MNHEY and CDR2 SVGAGI come from the germline V gene. The V gene lost 3 bases and the J gene lost 2 bases, with 7 bases spanning the gap. Written as DNA, the CDR3 is TGTGCCAGCAGTTATAACATCAACACCGGGGAGCTGTTTTTT. Protein: CASSYNINTGELFF.